A single sample is the source of the 15 T cell receptor beta chains below, sequenced in a study of CD8 T cells in Susac syndrome. cDNA came from around 0.54 to 1 ug RNA primed by random hexamers. One entry per CDR3 protein results from TCRdb running MiXCR on the immunoSEQ multiplex PCR reads. The table records around 300,000 distinct CDR3 sequences, about 89% of them present only once. The material sequenced was CD8+ T cells from PBMCs. The source is a human donor with multiple sclerosis.

In nucleotides, the CDR3 is TGTGCCAGCAGTTTAGACAGGGCTGATACGCAGTATTTT. Encoded protein: CASSLDRADTQYF. This chain uses TRBV27 with TRBJ2-3; 7 positions match TRBD1. Unmatched junction bases numbered 2, after V lost 2 bases and J lost 6 bases. Looked up from germline, CDR1 is MNHEY and CDR2 is SMNVEV (reference sequence). CDR3 length equals 13 residues.

This rearrangement joins TRBV10-3 to TRBJ1-1; D is possibly TRBD1 (6 bases). From germline, CDR1 is ENHRY and CDR2 SYGVKD. V was clipped by 6 bases and J by 11 bases, with 16 bases between them. This CDR3 spans 12 amino acids. CDR3 coding DNA: TGTGCCATCAGCCCGGACAGCCATGGGGCTTTCTTT. Its translation: CAISPDSHGAFF.

This clonotype was counted a single time. CDR3: CASSLASSGEQFF. CDR3 nucleotides: TGTGCCAGCAGCCTGGCTAGTTCAGGCGAGCAGTTCTTC. This rearrangement joins TRBV28 to TRBJ2-1; D is ambiguous. The V gene lost 6 bases and the J gene lost 10 bases, with 16 bases spanning the gap. The germline V gene has CDR1 MDHEN and CDR2 SYDVKM. The CDR3 length is 13 residues. Full variable domain (rest looked up from reference TRBV28 and TRBJ2-1): DVKVTQSSRYLVKRTGEKVFLECVQDMDHENMFWYRQDPGLGLRLIYFSYDVKMKEKGDIPEGYSVSREKKERFSLILESASTNQTSMYLCASSLASSGEQFFGPGTRLTVL.

The chain uses TRBV30 and TRBJ2-7, with 7 bases matching TRBD2. Germline V gene data show CDR1 as GTSNPN and CDR2 as SVGIG (reference sequence). There are 14 residues in the CDR3. Trimming cost V 2 bases and J 3 bases; bases outside gene matches: 7. The CDR3 DNA follows: TGTGCCTGGAGTCCACCGACTAGCCTCTACGAGCAGTACTTC. It is translated as CAWSPPTSLYEQYF.

The V gene is TRBV10-3, the J gene TRBJ1-1; D is ambiguous. Between the trimmed V and J ends, which lost 0 bases and 6 bases, there was a span of 8 bases. CDR3 length equals 13 residues. Germline CDR1 is ENHRY and CDR2 is SYGVKD. The DNA for the CDR3 is TGTGCCATCAGTGAGTCTAGTGGAGCTGAAGCTTTCTTT. It specifies CAISESSGAEAFF.

This clonotype was seen only a few times. This rearrangement joins TRBV14 to TRBJ2-7; 13 bases line up with TRBD2. Germline V gives CDR1 SGHDN, CDR2 FVKESK. There are 19 residues in the CDR3. V lost 3 bases, J lost 2 bases, and 13 bases stayed unmatched. CDR3 region: CASSHPSGTSGKTPYEQYF. The CDR3 DNA follows: TGTGCCAGCAGCCATCCCTCCGGGACTAGCGGGAAGACCCCCTACGAGCAGTACTTC. Drawing the rest from reference TRBV14 and TRBJ2-7, the complete variable domain is EAGVTQFPSHSVIEKGQTVTLRCDPISGHDNLYWYRRVMGKEIKFLLHFVKESKQDESGMPNNRFLAERTGGTYSTLKVQPAELEDSGVYFCASSHPSGTSGKTPYEQYFGPGTRLTVT.

The chain links TRBV4-3 to TRBJ2-1, with D maybe TRBD2 (6 bases). This CDR3 has 13 residues. From germline, CDR1 is LGHNA and CDR2 YSLEER. V shed 1 base and J shed 7 bases, with 8 bases lying between them. The chain's CDR3 is CASSQGRGNEQFF. The CDR3 DNA sequence: TGCGCCAGCAGCCAAGGACGGGGGAATGAGCAGTTCTTC.

The chain carries TRBV27 and TRBJ2-1; weak D call: TRBD2 (6 bases). The CDR3 consists of 14 residues. In germline, CDR1 is MNHEY, CDR2 SMNVEV (reference sequence). Trimming removed 1 base from V and 8 bases from J, with 12 bases in between. The CDR3 region is CASSLLGTPDEQFF. The CDR3 DNA reads as TGTGCCAGCAGTTTATTGGGGACTCCGGATGAGCAGTTCTTC.

V is TRBV7-6 and J is TRBJ1-1; D unresolved. The CDR3 loop spans 13 amino acids. The germline V gene encodes CDR1 SGHVS and CDR2 FNYEAQ. The V and J ends lost 1 base and 6 bases respectively, with 9 bases between them. The CDR3 nucleotides read TGTGCCAGCAGCTTAGAATTGGGATCTGAAGCTTTCTTT. This codes for CASSLELGSEAFF.

The genes are TRBV6-6 and TRBJ1-5; 9 nucleotides line up with TRBD1. V lost 6 bases and J lost 6; bases outside the gene matches: 6. The CDR3 runs to 14 residues. Looked up from germline, CDR1 is MNHNY and CDR2 is SVGAGI (reference sequence). CDR3 sequence reads: CASRTPDRGQPQHF. CDR3 DNA: TGTGCCAGCAGAACCCCGGACAGGGGTCAGCCCCAGCATTTT.

This clonotype came up once. The V gene is TRBV6-2 or TRBV6-3, the J gene TRBJ2-1; D perhaps matches TRBD2 (6 bases). This CDR3 is built from 16 residues. Per the germline V gene, CDR1 is MNHEY and CDR2 is SVGEGT. Trimming pared 8 bases from V and 8 bases from J, leaving 25 bases between. The CDR3 spells CASRGGTLTAFHEQFF. The CDR3 DNA follows: TGTGCCAGCCGGGGCGGGACCCTTACAGCTTTTCATGAGCAGTTCTTC.

J is TRBJ2-5 and V is TRBV6-2 or TRBV6-3; D ambiguous. This CDR3 contains 12 residues. Germline-derived CDR1 and CDR2 are MNHEY and SVGEGT. V was cut by 6 bases and J by 3 bases, with 8 bases left in between. DNA for the CDR3: TGTGCCAGCAGGGGTCTAGAAGAGACCCAGTACTTC. Translated, it gives CASRGLEETQYF.

V gene TRBV19 combines with J gene TRBJ2-7, with TRBD1 matching 8 bases. There are 16 residues in the CDR3. Germline V lookup: CDR1 LNHDA, CDR2 SQIVND (reference sequence). V shed 3 bases and J 4 bases; nucleotides not matched to a gene: 11. In DNA form, the CDR3 reads TGTGCCAGTAGTATTAACTTCGGACAGGGTTGGTACGAGCAGTACTTC. Protein: CASSINFGQGWYEQYF.

The chain couples TRBV29-1 to TRBJ1-6; no reliable D call. Between the trimmed V and J ends, which lost 8 bases and 5 bases, there was a span of 19 bases. The CDR3 is made up of 15 amino acids. CDR1 SQVTM and CDR2 ANQGSEA come from the germline V gene. The CDR3 spells CSPDSGWADNSPLHF. CDR3 coding DNA: TGCAGCCCCGACTCGGGTTGGGCTGATAATTCACCCCTCCACTTT. The entire variable domain, with the rest obtained from reference TRBV29-1 and TRBJ1-6, is as follows: SAVISQKPSRDICQRGTSLTIQCQVDSQVTMMFWYRQQPGQSLTLIATANQGSEATYESGFVIDKFPISRPNLTFSTLTVSNMSPEDSSIYLCSPDSGWADNSPLHFGNGTRLTVT.

The CDR3 loop is CASSQDRQGGEQYF. The CDR3 DNA reads as TGCGCCAGCAGCCAAGATAGACAGGGCGGGGAGCAGTACTTC. The J gene is TRBJ2-7, the V gene TRBV4-3, with 7 bases matching TRBD1. The CDR3 is 14 amino acids. The germline V gene has CDR1 LGHNA and CDR2 YSLEER. V was clipped by 0 bases and J by 7 bases; unmatched bases: 6.